This TCR beta chain was profiled in a study of identical twins. CDR1 is SQVTM, CDR2 ANQGSEA, per germline. The CDR3 length is 12 residues. V lost 4 bases and J lost 4, with 10 bases in between. TCRdb analysed the 5' RACE reads with MiXCR anew, one entry per CDR3 protein. Of some 1,700,000 distinct CDR3 sequences listed, less than 40% were seen once; the top ten hold around 0.3%. As regards this clonotype: Its antigen remains unidentified.

Study findings and constraints: Zero-insertion analyses might be partly confounded by invariant T cells like MAIT and iNKT.

The receptor was isolated from a newborn girl in good health. Sequenced sample: cord blood. The chain employs TRBV29-1 and TRBJ1-2; D unclear. CDR3 bases: TGCAGCGTTGCCGCAAGCCGCTATGGCTACACCTTC. Translation: CSVAASRYGYTF.